The 27 T cell receptor beta chains given below trace back to one sample, sequenced in a study of cytomegalovirus exposure and HLA in healthy donors. PCR employed 60 Vbeta and 13 Jbeta primers. Libraries were prepared by immunoSEQ multiplex PCR; TCRdb keeps only in-frame clonotypes and omits some of them. The profile covers around 200,000 clones, with 75% to 85% appearing a single time and roughly 3.6% taken by the ten largest. The specimen sequenced was PBMCs. The receptors originated from a woman aged 55 to 70 in good health and CMV-seropositive.

The chain is built from TRBV6-6 and TRBJ2-1; D may be TRBD2 (5 bases). The V end was cut by 2 bases, the J end by 10 bases, with 6 bases between. The CDR3 extends over 11 amino acids. Per the germline V gene, CDR1 is MNHNY and CDR2 is SVGAGI (reference sequence). DNA of the CDR3: TGTGCCAGCAGTTACCGGGAAGAGCAGTTCTTC. It translates to CASSYREEQFF.

V gene TRBV2 combines with J gene TRBJ1-5; D unresolved. Per the germline V gene, CDR1 is SNHLY and CDR2 is FYNNEI. The length of the CDR3 is 14 residues. The ends were cut back, 7 bases at V and 6 bases at J, with 16 bases in the middle. The CDR3 is CASTLGRGIQPQHF. In DNA, the CDR3 is TGTGCCAGCACATTGGGCCGAGGGATTCAGCCCCAGCATTTT.

The chain links TRBV30 to TRBJ2-1, with TRBD1 identical over 11 bases. The V gene end was trimmed by 2 bases and the J gene end by 9 bases; junction bases not matched to a gene: 12. Germline V gene lookup returns CDR1 GTSNPN and CDR2 SVGIG (reference sequence). The CDR3 sequence is 16 residues long. CDR3 residues: CAWSPKRTGGIGEQFF. In nucleotides, the CDR3 is TGTGCCTGGAGTCCCAAGCGGACAGGGGGCATTGGTGAGCAGTTCTTC.

This clone was picked up one time. V and J are TRBV6-5 and TRBJ1-1; 7 bases are shared with TRBD1. The germline V gene has CDR1 MNHEY and CDR2 SVGAGI. This CDR3 comprises 15 residues. The junction had 1 base not matched to a gene; V was cut back by 0 bases and J by 0 bases. CDR3 protein: CASSYSDRMNTEAFF. The CDR3 DNA reads TGTGCCAGCAGTTACTCGGACAGGATGAACACTGAAGCTTTCTTT.

J is TRBJ1-1 and V is TRBV29-1; no clear D gene. The CDR3 has 12 amino acids. Per germline, CDR1 SQVTM and CDR2 ANQGSEA. V was shortened by 7 bases and J by 1 base, with 10 bases between the two germline ends. The CDR3 is CSAVTENTEAFF. The CDR3 nucleotides are TGCAGCGCGGTAACAGAGAACACTGAAGCTTTCTTT. Full variable domain (remainder filled in from reference TRBV29-1 and TRBJ1-1): SAVISQKPSRDICQRGTSLTIQCQVDSQVTMMFWYRQQPGQSLTLIATANQGSEATYESGFVIDKFPISRPNLTFSTLTVSNMSPEDSSIYLCSAVTENTEAFFGQGTRLTVV.

Of note for this clone: A junction end diverges from the germline sequence, so it may reflect a read error. This chain's CDR3 is CASSISPGGGTEVFF. For the CDR3, the DNA is TGTGCCAGTAGTATATCCCCAGGTGGGGGGACTGAAGTTTTCTTT. V gene TRBV19 combines with J gene TRBJ1-1, with D perhaps matching TRBD1 (5 bases). Germline CDR1 reads LNHDA; CDR2 reads SQIVND (reference sequence). This CDR3 has 15 amino acids.

The chain is built from TRBV5-4 and TRBJ1-1, with D possibly matching TRBD1 (5 bases). Trimming removed 5 bases from V and 3 bases from J, with 17 bases in between. This CDR3 is built from 15 residues. Germline V CDR1 and CDR2: SGHNT, YYREEE (reference sequence). The DNA for the CDR3 is TGTGCCAGCAGTCGATCTCTCGGAGGGGACACTGAAGCTTTCTTT. Translation: CASSRSLGGDTEAFF. Variable domain in full (rest from reference TRBV5-4 and TRBJ1-1): ETGVTQSPTHLIKTRGQQVTLRCSSQSGHNTVSWYQQALGQGPQFIFQYYREEENGRGNFPPRFSGLQFPNYSSELNVNALELDDSALYLCASSRSLGGDTEAFFGQGTRLTVV.

The V and J genes are TRBV11-2 and TRBJ2-3; weak D call: TRBD1 (6 bases). The length of the CDR3 is 15 residues. Germline V lookup: CDR1 SGHAT, CDR2 FQNNGV. V lost 1 base and J 0 bases, leaving 8 bases between the germline ends. The CDR3 loop is CASSLATGSTDTQYF. The CDR3 coding sequence is TGTGCCAGCAGCTTAGCGACAGGAAGCACAGATACGCAGTATTTT.

The chain uses TRBV18 and TRBJ1-5, with D unclear. CDR1 and CDR2 from the germline V gene are KGHSH and LQKENI. CDR3 length equals 14 residues. V lost 6 bases to trimming and J lost 3 bases, with 12 bases between them. The CDR3 coding sequence is TGTGCCAGCTCGATGACGGGGTTCAATCAGCCCCAGCATTTT. Amino acid sequence: CASSMTGFNQPQHF.

This clone turned up a few times. The V and J genes are TRBV28 and TRBJ2-7; 8 bases are a match to TRBD1. The J segment lost 2 bases and the V segment lost 5 bases, leaving 8 bases of the junction unmatched. The CDR3 is 15 residues long. Looked up from germline, CDR1 is MDHEN and CDR2 is SYDVKM. The CDR3 sequence is CASSNAGTGPYEQYF. As DNA, the CDR3 is TGTGCCAGCAGTAATGCCGGGACAGGACCCTACGAGCAGTACTTC.

The V gene is TRBV30, the J gene TRBJ2-7; D uncertain. The CDR3 has 15 residues. V dropped 0 bases and J dropped 2 bases, with 14 bases sitting between them. Germline V gene data show CDR1 as GTSNPN and CDR2 as SVGIG (reference sequence). The CDR3 bases are TGTGCCTGGAGTGTAAGGCTTGATAGCCCCTACGAGCAGTACTTC. Translation: CAWSVRLDSPYEQYF.

This sequence joins TRBV5-1 and TRBJ2-2; 8 nucleotides align to TRBD1. V lost 4 bases and J lost 3; bases outside the gene matches: 5. The CDR3 spans 15 residues. CDR1 is SGHRS and CDR2 is YFSETQ in the germline V gene. The CDR3 spells CASSLTTGDTGELFF. CDR3 sequence (DNA): TGCGCCAGCAGCCTAACGACAGGGGACACCGGGGAGCTGTTTTTT.

The V call is TRBV19, the J call TRBJ2-1, with 7 nucleotides matching TRBD2. Trimming cost V 11 bases and J 4 bases; bases outside gene matches: 5. The CDR3 spans 12 residues. Germline CDR1 LNHDA, CDR2 SQIVND (reference sequence). The CDR3 loop is CASGTTYNEQFF. CDR3 DNA: TGTGCCTCTGGGACTACTTACAATGAGCAGTTCTTC.

V usage is TRBV7-2 and J usage is TRBJ1-4; a possible D gene is TRBD1 (6 bases). The CDR3 contains 14 residues. V lost 3 bases and J 8 bases, leaving 13 bases between the germline ends. Germline CDR1 SGHTA, CDR2 FQGNSA. This CDR3 is CASSLTGRSEKLFF. The CDR3 DNA reads as TGTGCCAGCAGCTTGACAGGAAGGTCCGAAAAACTGTTTTTT.

As DNA, the CDR3 is TGCGCCAGCAGCTTGGATTCGGGGGGGGAGACCCAGTACTTC. Translation gives CASSLDSGGETQYF. The chain couples TRBV5-1 to TRBJ2-5; 8 nucleotides line up with TRBD2. V dropped 0 bases and J dropped 5; count of bases not matched to a gene: 3. The CDR3 runs to 14 residues. Germline CDR1 reads SGHRS; CDR2 reads YFSETQ.

This clone showed up just a few times. V is TRBV28 and J is TRBJ1-2; D remains ambiguous. CDR1 and CDR2 from the germline V gene are MDHEN and SYDVKM. The ends were cut back, 5 bases at V and 4 bases at J, with 8 bases in the middle. This CDR3 region has 12 residues. The CDR3 spells CASSTTAYGYTF. CDR3 DNA: TGTGCCAGCAGTACAACCGCCTATGGCTACACCTTC.

This chain uses TRBV9 with TRBJ1-1, with D unclear. Germline V gives CDR1 SGDLS, CDR2 YYNGEE. This CDR3 is built from 13 residues. V was pared by 1 base and J by 2 bases, with 6 bases between. In DNA, the CDR3 is TGTGCCAGCAGCGTACATCATAACACTGAAGCTTTCTTT. Protein product: CASSVHHNTEAFF.

This clone has only a few counts. V is TRBV18 and J is TRBJ2-7; perhaps TRBD2 as D (6 bases). The V gene's germline CDR1 is KGHSH and CDR2 LQKENI. Trimming cost V 0 bases and J 3 bases, with 9 bases left between them. CDR3 length equals 14 residues. The CDR3 DNA sequence: TGTGCCAGCTCACCACCCGGAGGGCTCTACGAGCAGTACTTC. Protein sequence: CASSPPGGLYEQYF.

CDR3 coding DNA: TGTGCCAGCAGTTTACCCAGGGGAGTCGGGGAGCTGTTTTTT. Translation: CASSLPRGVGELFF. The V and J genes are TRBV27 and TRBJ2-2, with D possibly TRBD1 on 6 matching bases. In germline, CDR1 is MNHEY, CDR2 SMNVEV (reference sequence). CDR3 length: 14 amino acids. Trimming took 2 bases from V and 7 from J, leaving 11 bases between them.

This clone showed up just a few times. The chain joins TRBV5-1 to TRBJ2-7; TRBD1 aligns across 11 bases. The CDR3 is 14 residues long. CDR1 is SGHRS, CDR2 YFSETQ, per germline. V shed 3 bases, J shed 3 bases, and the junction held 2 bases outside the gene matches. The CDR3 DNA reads as TGCGCCAGCAGCTCCGGGACAGGGGGCTACGAGCAGTACTTC. Translated: CASSSGTGGYEQYF. The full variable domain, with the rest looked up from reference TRBV5-1 and TRBJ2-7, is KAGVTQTPRYLIKTRGQQVTLSCSPISGHRSVSWYQQTPGQGLQFLFEYFSETQRNKGNFPGRFSGRQFSNSRSEMNVSTLELGDSALYLCASSSGTGGYEQYFGPGTRLTVT.

V usage is TRBV5-1 and J usage is TRBJ1-1; 8 positions agree with TRBD1. From germline, CDR1 is SGHRS and CDR2 YFSETQ. CDR3 length: 15 amino acids. The J segment lost 4 bases and the V segment lost 1 base, leaving 6 bases of the junction unmatched. The CDR3 DNA follows: TGCGCCAGCAGCTTGCAGGGGGCGCCGAGCACTGAAGCTTTCTTT. Its translation: CASSLQGAPSTEAFF.

The chain carries TRBV27 and TRBJ1-4, with D uncertain. Germline-derived CDR1 and CDR2 are MNHEY and SMNVEV (reference sequence). V gave up 4 bases and J gave up 0 bases, with 9 bases separating them. CDR3 size: 15 residues. The CDR3 loop is CASSYYGSTNEKLFF. CDR3 sequence (DNA): TGTGCCAGCAGTTACTATGGCTCAACTAATGAAAAACTGTTTTTT.

The V and J genes are TRBV4-2 and TRBJ2-1; 8 nucleotides align to TRBD2. With 0 bases clipped from V and 4 bases from J, the junction kept 2 bases outside the gene matches. This CDR3 is built from 15 residues. Per the germline V gene, CDR1 is LGHNA and CDR2 is YNFKEQ. This chain's CDR3 is CASSQEAGGYNEQFF. CDR3 sequence (DNA): TGTGCCAGCAGCCAAGAGGCGGGAGGATACAATGAGCAGTTCTTC.

V is TRBV11-3 and J is TRBJ2-5; 8 bases align to TRBD1. Germline lookup yields CDR1 SGHNT and CDR2 YENEEA. The CDR3 length is 16 residues. Losses at the gene ends were 3 bases for V and 4 bases for J; bases not matched to a gene: 10. CDR3 residues: CASSLGGQGIRETQYF. In DNA, the CDR3 is TGTGCCAGCAGCTTGGGAGGACAGGGTATTCGAGAGACCCAGTACTTC.

Only a few counts were recorded for this clone. Other DNA sequences of this sample code for an identical CDR3. The gene calls are TRBV18 and TRBJ2-7, with 7 bases fitting TRBD1. J lost 2 bases, V lost 4 bases, and 5 bases had no gene match. The germline V gene has CDR1 KGHSH and CDR2 LQKENI. The CDR3 spans 14 residues. The CDR3 nucleotides are TGTGCCAGCTCACAGGGGGCGCAAACCTACGAGCAGTACTTC. Amino acid sequence: CASSQGAQTYEQYF.

This clone was observed a few times. V is TRBV6-4 and J is TRBJ2-5; 7 bases map to TRBD2. V gave up 5 bases and J gave up 2 bases; unmatched junction bases: 8. The CDR3 runs to 15 residues. Germline CDR1 MRHNA, CDR2 SNTAGT. CDR3 nucleotide sequence: TGTGCCAGCAGTCGGCGGGCGGGGGTACAAGAGACCCAGTACTTC. Amino acids: CASSRRAGVQETQYF.

The rearrangement joins TRBV5-4 to TRBJ2-5; 9 bases line up with TRBD1. Trimming at V came to 2 bases and at J to 1 base, leaving 6 bases not matched to a gene. Germline values: CDR1 SGHNT, CDR2 YYREEE (reference sequence). The CDR3 has 16 residues. The CDR3 spells CASSFTGGLPQETQYF. The CDR3 bases are TGTGCCAGCAGCTTCACAGGGGGCCTACCCCAAGAGACCCAGTACTTC.